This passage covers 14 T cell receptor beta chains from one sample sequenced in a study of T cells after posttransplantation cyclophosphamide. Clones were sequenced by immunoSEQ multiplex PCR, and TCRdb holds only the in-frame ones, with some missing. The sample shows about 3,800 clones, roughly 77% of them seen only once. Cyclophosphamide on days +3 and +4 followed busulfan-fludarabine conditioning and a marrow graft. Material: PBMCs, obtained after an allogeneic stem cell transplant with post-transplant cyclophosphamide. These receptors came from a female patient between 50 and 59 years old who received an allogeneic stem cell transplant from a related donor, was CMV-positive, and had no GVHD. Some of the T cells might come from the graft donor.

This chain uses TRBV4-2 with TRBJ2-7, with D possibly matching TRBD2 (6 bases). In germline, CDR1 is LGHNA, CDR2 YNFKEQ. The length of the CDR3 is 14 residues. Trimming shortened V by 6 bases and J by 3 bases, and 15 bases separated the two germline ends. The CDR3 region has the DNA TGTGCCAGCAGTCACCGGGACTCTTACTACGAGCAGTACTTC. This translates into CASSHRDSYYEQYF.

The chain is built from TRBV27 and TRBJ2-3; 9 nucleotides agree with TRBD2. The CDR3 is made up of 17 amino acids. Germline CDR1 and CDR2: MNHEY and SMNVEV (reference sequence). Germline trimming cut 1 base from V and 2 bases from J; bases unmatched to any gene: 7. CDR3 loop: CASSLWEASGDTDTQYF. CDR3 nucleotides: TGTGCCAGCAGTTTATGGGAGGCTAGCGGGGACACAGATACGCAGTATTTT.

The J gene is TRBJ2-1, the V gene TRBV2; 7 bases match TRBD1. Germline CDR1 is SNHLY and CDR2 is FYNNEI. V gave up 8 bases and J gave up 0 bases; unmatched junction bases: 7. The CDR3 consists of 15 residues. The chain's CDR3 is CASYDTGDSYNEQFF. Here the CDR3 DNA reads TGTGCCAGCTACGATACAGGGGACTCCTACAATGAGCAGTTCTTC.

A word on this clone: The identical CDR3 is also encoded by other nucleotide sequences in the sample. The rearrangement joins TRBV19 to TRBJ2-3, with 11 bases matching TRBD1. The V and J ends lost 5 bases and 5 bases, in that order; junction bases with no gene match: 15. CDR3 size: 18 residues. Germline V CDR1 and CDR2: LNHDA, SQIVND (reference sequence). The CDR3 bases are TGTGCCAGTAGTCTCGCTCCCACCGGGACAGGGGGAATAGATACGCAGTATTTT. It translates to CASSLAPTGTGGIDTQYF.

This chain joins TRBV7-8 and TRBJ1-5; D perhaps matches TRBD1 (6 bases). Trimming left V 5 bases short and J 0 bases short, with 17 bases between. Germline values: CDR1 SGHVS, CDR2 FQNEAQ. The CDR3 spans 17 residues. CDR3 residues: CASSPSQGPNSNQPQHF. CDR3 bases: TGTGCCAGCAGCCCAAGCCAGGGGCCTAATAGCAATCAGCCCCAGCATTTT.

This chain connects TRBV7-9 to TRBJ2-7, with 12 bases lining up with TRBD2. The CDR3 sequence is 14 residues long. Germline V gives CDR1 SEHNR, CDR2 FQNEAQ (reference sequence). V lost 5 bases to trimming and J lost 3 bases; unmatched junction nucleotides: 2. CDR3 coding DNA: TGTGCCAGCAGCGAGGGACTAGCGGGCTACGAGCAGTACTTC. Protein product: CASSEGLAGYEQYF.

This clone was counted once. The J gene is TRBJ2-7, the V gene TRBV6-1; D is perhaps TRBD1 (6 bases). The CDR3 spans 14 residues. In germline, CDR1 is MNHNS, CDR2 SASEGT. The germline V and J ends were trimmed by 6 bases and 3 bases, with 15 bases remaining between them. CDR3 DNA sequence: TGTGCCAGCAGCGTCGGACAGTCCCTCTACGAGCAGTACTTC. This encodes CASSVGQSLYEQYF.

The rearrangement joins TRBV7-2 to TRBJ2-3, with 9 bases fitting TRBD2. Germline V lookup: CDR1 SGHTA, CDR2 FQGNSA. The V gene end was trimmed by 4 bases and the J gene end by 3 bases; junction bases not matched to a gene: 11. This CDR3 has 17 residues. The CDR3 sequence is CASSWGPAGGRTDTQYF. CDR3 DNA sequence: TGTGCCAGCAGCTGGGGGCCTGCGGGGGGGCGAACAGATACGCAGTATTTT. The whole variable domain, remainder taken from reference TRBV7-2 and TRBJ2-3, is GAGVSQSPSNKVTEKGKDVELRCDPISGHTALYWYRQSLGQGLEFLIYFQGNSAPDKSGLPSDRFSAERTGGSVSTLTIQRTQQEDSAVYLCASSWGPAGGRTDTQYFGPGTRLTVL.

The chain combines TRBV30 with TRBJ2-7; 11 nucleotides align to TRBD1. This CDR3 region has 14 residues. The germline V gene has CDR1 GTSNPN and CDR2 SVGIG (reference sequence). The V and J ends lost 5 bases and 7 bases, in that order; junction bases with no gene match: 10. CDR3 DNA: TGTGCCTGGTTAAGGACAGGGGGCCTATTGGAGCAGTACTTC. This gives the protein CAWLRTGGLLEQYF.

In nucleotides, the CDR3 is TGCGCCAGCAGCTCGTTACAGACAGAGAACACTGAAGCTTTCTTT. It encodes CASSSLQTENTEAFF. V usage is TRBV5-1 and J usage is TRBJ1-1, with D possibly TRBD1 on 5 matching bases. In germline, CDR1 is SGHRS, CDR2 YFSETQ. V lost 3 bases and J lost 1, with 13 bases in between. The CDR3 spans 15 residues.

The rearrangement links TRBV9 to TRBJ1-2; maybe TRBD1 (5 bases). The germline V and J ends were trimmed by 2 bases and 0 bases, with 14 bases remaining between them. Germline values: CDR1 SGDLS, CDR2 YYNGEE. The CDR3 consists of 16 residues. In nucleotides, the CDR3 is TGTGCCAGCAGCGTGCCCCGAACAGGAACTAACTATGGCTACACCTTC. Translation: CASSVPRTGTNYGYTF.

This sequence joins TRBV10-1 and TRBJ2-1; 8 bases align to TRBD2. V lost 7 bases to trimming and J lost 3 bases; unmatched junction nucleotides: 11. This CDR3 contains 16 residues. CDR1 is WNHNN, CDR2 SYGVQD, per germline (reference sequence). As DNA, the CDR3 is TGCGCCAGCATCCCGATAGCGGGGTATGACTACAATGAGCAGTTCTTC. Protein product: CASIPIAGYDYNEQFF.

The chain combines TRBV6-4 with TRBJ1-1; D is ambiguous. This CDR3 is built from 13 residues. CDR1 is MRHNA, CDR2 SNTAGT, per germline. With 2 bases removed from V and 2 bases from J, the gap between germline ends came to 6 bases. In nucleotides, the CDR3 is TGTGCCAGCAGTGACGCAGGTAACACTGAAGCTTTCTTT. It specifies CASSDAGNTEAFF.

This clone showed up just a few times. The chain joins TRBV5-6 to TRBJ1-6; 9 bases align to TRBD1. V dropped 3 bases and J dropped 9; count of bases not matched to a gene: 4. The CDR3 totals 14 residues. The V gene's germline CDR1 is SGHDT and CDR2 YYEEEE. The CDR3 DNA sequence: TGTGCCAGCAGCTGGTTGGACAGGGGTTCACCCCTCCACTTT. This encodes CASSWLDRGSPLHF.